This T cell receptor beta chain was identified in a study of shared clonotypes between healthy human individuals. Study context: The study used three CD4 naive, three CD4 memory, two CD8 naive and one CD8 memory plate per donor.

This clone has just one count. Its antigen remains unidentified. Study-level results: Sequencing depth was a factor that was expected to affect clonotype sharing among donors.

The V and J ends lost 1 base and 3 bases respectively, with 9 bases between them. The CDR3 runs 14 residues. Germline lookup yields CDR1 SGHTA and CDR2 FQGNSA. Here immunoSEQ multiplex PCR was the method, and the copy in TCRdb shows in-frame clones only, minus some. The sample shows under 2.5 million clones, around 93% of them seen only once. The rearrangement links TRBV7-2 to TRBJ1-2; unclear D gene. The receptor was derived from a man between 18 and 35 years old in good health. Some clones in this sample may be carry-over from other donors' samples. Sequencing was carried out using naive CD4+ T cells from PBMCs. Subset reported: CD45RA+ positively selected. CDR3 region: CASSLGRADYGYTF. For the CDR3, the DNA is TGTGCCAGCAGCTTAGGTAGGGCAGACTATGGCTACACCTTC.